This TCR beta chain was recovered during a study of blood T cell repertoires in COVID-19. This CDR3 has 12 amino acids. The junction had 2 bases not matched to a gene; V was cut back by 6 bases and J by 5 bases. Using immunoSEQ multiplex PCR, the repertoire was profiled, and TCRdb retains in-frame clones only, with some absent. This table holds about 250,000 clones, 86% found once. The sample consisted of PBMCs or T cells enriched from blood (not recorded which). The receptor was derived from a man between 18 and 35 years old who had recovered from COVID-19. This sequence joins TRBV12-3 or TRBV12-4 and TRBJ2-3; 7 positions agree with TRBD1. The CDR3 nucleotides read TGTGCCAGCAGCCGACAGGGAGATACGCAGTATTTT. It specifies CASSRQGDTQYF.